This T cell receptor beta chain was sequenced for a study of beta chain features in type 1 diabetes. cDNA synthesis used the whole RNA isolate, giving expressed TCRB sequences. An average of about 3.5 million reads was obtained for naive, central memory and regulatory T cell samples. Assay: immunoSEQ multiplex PCR; the TCRdb copy retains only in-frame clones and omits some. Of 300,000 to 450,000 clones in the sample, over 10% were seen once. To note about this clone: Its specificity is unknown. This same CDR3 is encoded by further DNA sequences in the sample.

Looked up from germline, CDR1 is KGHSH and CDR2 is LQKENI. V gave up 3 bases and J gave up 1 base, with 6 bases separating them. This CDR3 spans 13 amino acids. Regarding the study as a whole: For Type 1 diabetes patients, all four CD4+ subsets carried TCRB CDR3s that were moderately but significantly shorter.

The origin of this receptor is a woman in her late teens or twenties with type 1 diabetes. Sequencing used naive CD4+ T cells from blood. V usage is TRBV18 and J usage is TRBJ1-1; no reliable D call. This chain's CDR3 is CASSPEGNTEAFF. The CDR3 coding sequence is TGTGCCAGCTCACCGGAGGGGAACACTGAAGCTTTCTTT.